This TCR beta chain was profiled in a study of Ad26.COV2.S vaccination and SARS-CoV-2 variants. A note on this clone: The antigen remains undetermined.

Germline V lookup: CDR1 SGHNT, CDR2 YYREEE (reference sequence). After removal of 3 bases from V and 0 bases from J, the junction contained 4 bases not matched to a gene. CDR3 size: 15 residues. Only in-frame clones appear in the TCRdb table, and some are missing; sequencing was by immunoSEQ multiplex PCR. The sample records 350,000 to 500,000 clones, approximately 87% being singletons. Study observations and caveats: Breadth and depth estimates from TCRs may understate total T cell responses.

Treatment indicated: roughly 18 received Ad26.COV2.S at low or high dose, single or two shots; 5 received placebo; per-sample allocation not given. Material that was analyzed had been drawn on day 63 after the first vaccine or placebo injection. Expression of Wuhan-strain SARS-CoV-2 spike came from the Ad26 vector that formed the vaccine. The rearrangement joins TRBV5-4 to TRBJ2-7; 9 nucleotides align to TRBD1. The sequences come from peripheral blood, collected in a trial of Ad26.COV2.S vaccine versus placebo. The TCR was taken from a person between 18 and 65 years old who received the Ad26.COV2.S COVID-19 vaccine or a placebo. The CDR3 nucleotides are TGTGCCAGCAGCTCCACAGGGGGCTTCTCCTACGAGCAGTACTTC. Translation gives CASSSTGGFSYEQYF.